The rows below give T cell receptor beta chains drawn from one sample of a study of cytomegalovirus exposure and HLA in healthy donors. Assay: immunoSEQ multiplex PCR; the TCRdb copy retains only in-frame clones and omits some. The data hold some 40,000 clones, with 82% observed a single time. Sequencing was carried out using PBMCs. The origin of the receptors is a woman aged 18-29 years in good health and CMV-seropositive. CDR3s include the opening cysteine and the closing phenylalanine or tryptophan. Fields, in order: D gene, clone size, J gene, V gene, CDR3 protein, CDR3 DNA. A D gene is named only where the DNA matches it firmly. The size entry is marked missing in some rows and otherwise reads once, few, many or a size class.

TRBD1	-	TRBJ2-7	TRBV9	CASSVYDRGSPLYF	TGTGCCAGCAGCGTATATGACAGGGGATCCCCCCTGTACTTC
-	-	TRBJ2-7	TRBV28	CASSPPGGPSYEQYF	TGTGCCAGCAGTCCCCCTGGCGGTCCCTCCTACGAGCAGTACTTC
TRBD1	-	TRBJ1-5	TRBV7-8	CASSLGTGRDQPQHF	TGTGCCAGCAGCTTAGGGACAGGGCGGGATCAGCCCCAGCATTTT
-	-	TRBJ2-7	TRBV9	CASSATGISYEQYF	TGTGCCAGCAGCGCAACAGGGATCTCCTACGAGCAGTACTTC
TRBD1	once	TRBJ2-7	TRBV29-1	CSAKPGGSYEQYF	TGCAGCGCCAAACCAGGGGGCTCCTACGAGCAGTACTTC
TRBD1	-	TRBJ2-3	TRBV28	CASSGGGTGGFRVDTQYF	TGTGCCAGCAGTGGAGGAGGGACAGGGGGCTTTCGGGTAGATACGCAGTATTTT
TRBD2	-	TRBJ2-5	TRBV7-9	CASSLFSGIGGETQYF	TGTGCCAGCAGCTTATTTAGCGGGATTGGAGGGGAGACCCAGTACTTC
TRBD2	-	TRBJ2-5	TRBV4-3	CASSQGGSGGRQETQYF	TGCGCCAGCAGCCAAGGTGGTAGCGGGGGGCGGCAAGAGACCCAGTACTTC
-	-	TRBJ1-2	TRBV9	CASSVAAGTDGYTF	TGTGCCAGCAGCGTAGCTGCGGGGACGGATGGCTACACCTTC
-	few	TRBJ1-2	TRBV7-2	CASSPGISGYGYTF	TGTGCCAGCAGCCCAGGCATCTCGGGGTATGGCTACACCTTC
TRBD1	-	TRBJ2-7	TRBV7-9	CASKTRDRGGEQYF	TGTGCCAGCAAAACGCGGGACAGGGGCGGCGAGCAGTACTTC
TRBD1	-	TRBJ2-2	TRBV6-5	CASRPGTAGELFF	TGTGCCAGCAGACCTGGGACAGCCGGGGAGCTGTTTTTT
-	-	TRBJ2-5	TRBV7-6	CASSSVGNREGTQYF	TGTGCCAGCAGCTCCGTCGGGAACAGGGAGGGGACCCAGTACTTC
-	-	TRBJ1-1	TRBV7-9	CASSLGRRVNTEAFF	TGTGCCAGCAGCTTAGGAAGACGGGTGAACACTGAAGCTTTCTTT
-	few	TRBJ2-6	TRBV2	CASSDALGTPGANVLTF	TGTGCCAGCAGTGATGCCCTAGGAACCCCTGGGGCCAACGTCCTGACTTTC
TRBD2	-	TRBJ2-7	TRBV7-2	CASSLMMQREGREQYF	TGTGCCAGCAGCTTAATGATGCAGCGGGAGGGACGCGAGCAGTACTTC
-	once	TRBJ1-2	TRBV7-2	CASKSGSRNLGYTF	TGTGCCAGCAAAAGCGGGAGTCGGAACCTTGGCTACACCTTC
-	-	TRBJ1-2	TRBV10-3	CAISDLGQLNYGYTF	TGTGCCATCAGTGATTTAGGACAGCTTAACTATGGCTACACCTTC
TRBD1	once	TRBJ2-6	TRBV13	CASRHRDRGAGANVLTF	TGTGCCAGCAGGCACCGGGACAGGGGTGCTGGGGCCAACGTCCTGACTTTC
TRBD2	-	TRBJ2-5	TRBV5-1	CASSDGDGAGQETQYF	TGCGCCAGCAGCGACGGAGACGGAGCGGGGCAAGAGACCCAGTACTTC
-	-	TRBJ2-5	TRBV10-3	CAISENPGDQETQYF	TGTGCCATCAGTGAGAATCCAGGGGACCAAGAGACCCAGTACTTC
TRBD2	-	TRBJ2-5	TRBV19	CASNRLAGPQETQYF	TGTGCCAGTAACAGGCTAGCGGGCCCTCAGGAGACCCAGTACTTC
TRBD1	-	TRBJ1-2	TRBV4-1	CASSPLQGVDYGYTF	TGCGCCAGCAGCCCCCTGCAGGGGGTGGACTATGGCTACACCTTC
TRBD2	once	TRBJ2-7	TRBV5-1	CASSLGGRRESYEQYF	TGCGCCAGCAGCTTGGGGGGGAGGCGGGAGTCCTACGAGCAGTACTTC
TRBD2	-	TRBJ2-7	TRBV28	CASSLSGLAGGGRGEQYF	TGTGCCAGCAGTTTATCGGGACTAGCGGGAGGGGGTAGGGGCGAGCAGTACTTC
TRBD1	-	TRBJ2-7	TRBV6-6	CASSTQGAGYEQYF	TGTGCCAGCAGTACCCAGGGGGCTGGTTACGAGCAGTACTTC
TRBD1	-	TRBJ2-2	TRBV6-4	CASSGTGDTGELFF	TGTGCCAGCAGTGGGACAGGGGACACCGGGGAGCTGTTTTTT
-	-	TRBJ1-2	TRBV6-5	CASSSQGRGDYGYTF	TGTGCCAGCAGTTCCCAGGGGAGGGGTGACTATGGCTACACCTTC
TRBD1	few	TRBJ2-3	TRBV4-3	CASSPGFQGARDTQYF	TGCGCCAGCAGCCCCGGATTCCAGGGGGCGCGGGATACGCAGTATTTT
-	few	TRBJ2-5	TRBV7-6	CASTIAGQGLETQYF	TGTGCCAGCACCATAGCCGGGCAGGGGCTAGAGACCCAGTACTTC
TRBD2	-	TRBJ2-3	TRBV2	CASSASGGFRDTQYF	TGTGCCAGCAGTGCTAGCGGGGGGTTCCGAGATACGCAGTATTTT
-	-	TRBJ2-1	TRBV6-5	CASTRGGGRSEQFF	TGTGCCAGCACCCGAGGGGGGGGGCGGAGTGAGCAGTTCTTC
-	-	TRBJ1-2	TRBV15	CATSGPLGQDNYGYTF	TGTGCCACCAGCGGGCCTCTGGGGCAGGATAACTATGGCTACACCTTC
TRBD2	-	TRBJ2-7	TRBV18	CASSPARGGYEQYF	TGTGCCAGCTCACCAGCTCGGGGGGGGTACGAGCAGTACTTC
-	-	TRBJ2-5	TRBV7-8	CASRRRGIETQYF	TGTGCCAGCAGAAGGAGGGGTATAGAGACCCAGTACTTC
TRBD1	-	TRBJ2-7	TRBV4-2	CASSHQATGSGEQYF	TGTGCCAGCAGCCACCAAGCGACAGGGTCTGGCGAGCAGTACTTC
TRBD1	-	TRBJ2-7	TRBV10-3	CAISEDRGSYEQYF	TGTGCCATCAGTGAAGACAGGGGTTCCTACGAGCAGTACTTC
-	-	TRBJ2-7	TRBV9	CASSVVPRLEPSEQYF	TGTGCCAGCAGCGTGGTACCGAGACTAGAACCCTCCGAGCAGTACTTC
TRBD1	-	TRBJ1-2	TRBV19	CASSIQGATNYGYTF	TGTGCCAGTAGTATTCAGGGGGCGACTAACTATGGCTACACCTTC
TRBD1	-	TRBJ2-1	TRBV7-9	CASSSPGQSYNEQFF	TGTGCCAGCAGCTCACCGGGACAGAGCTACAATGAGCAGTTCTTC
TRBD1	-	TRBJ2-5	TRBV28	CASRDRGLETQYF	TGTGCCAGCAGGGACAGGGGGCTTGAGACCCAGTACTTC
-	-	TRBJ2-3	TRBV30	CAWSRGGLRDLADTQYF	TGTGCCTGGTCAAGGGGGGGGCTCCGGGACCTCGCAGATACGCAGTATTTT
-	-	TRBJ2-5	TRBV10-2	CASSPQETQYF	TGCGCCAGCAGTCCGCAAGAGACCCAGTACTTC
-	-	TRBJ2-1	TRBV2	CASSILGGGEQFF	-
-	-	TRBJ2-7	TRBV11-2	CASSEPGGGLSSYEQYF	TGTGCCAGCAGCGAACCTGGGGGGGGGCTGAGCTCCTACGAGCAGTACTTC
-	few	TRBJ1-1	TRBV6-5	CASSYSLDTEAFF	TGTGCCAGCAGTTACTCGTTAGACACTGAAGCTTTCTTT
TRBD1	-	TRBJ2-1	TRBV19	CASSFTGGRGNEQFF	TGTGCCAGTAGTTTTACAGGGGGTAGGGGCAATGAGCAGTTCTTC
TRBD1	-	TRBJ2-1	TRBV7-9	CASSSYQGVSYNEQFF	TGTGCCAGCAGCTCCTACCAGGGGGTCTCCTACAATGAGCAGTTCTTC
TRBD1	-	TRBJ2-1	TRBV7-2	CASSSGGIQGAFF	TGTGCCAGCAGCTCAGGGGGCATTCAAGGGGCGTTCTTC
-	-	TRBJ1-1	TRBV4-3	CASSQEFLELNTEAFF	TGCGCCAGCAGCCAAGAGTTTTTGGAGTTGAACACTGAAGCTTTCTTT
TRBD1	-	TRBJ2-1	TRBV4-2	CASSQDPGQGGNEQFF	TGTGCCAGCAGCCAAGACCCGGGACAGGGGGGCAATGAGCAGTTCTTC
-	-	TRBJ2-1	TRBV7-9	CASSWAYEQFF	TGTGCCAGCAGTTGGGCCTATGAGCAGTTCTTC
TRBD1	-	TRBJ1-5	TRBV2	CASSEGRGQGGQPQHF	TGTGCCAGCAGTGAGGGGAGGGGACAGGGGGGTCAGCCCCAGCATTTT
TRBD1	-	TRBJ1-4	TRBV5-1	CASSLWGQEKLFF	TGCGCCAGCAGCTTGTGGGGACAGGAAAAACTGTTTTTT
TRBD1	-	TRBJ1-6	TRBV27	CASSLTGGLAPLHF	TGTGCCAGCAGTTTGACAGGGGGCCTGGCACCCCTCCACTTT